What follows is one T cell receptor (beta chain) and its context. Antigen: not known. V trimming: 3 bases; J trimming: 7 bases; junction bases outside the gene matches: 6. Germline-derived CDR1 and CDR2 are LNHNV and YYDKDF (reference sequence). The CDR3 extends over 15 amino acids. This record comes from a study of CD8+CD57+ T cells in acquired aplastic anemia. Study outcomes and limitations: The number of CD8+ CDR3 sequences shared by patients and controls was approximately 30.

The TCR beta profiling, which covered VDJ combination and CDR3 sequence, was carried out using genomic DNA as the template. One entry per CDR3 protein results from TCRdb running MiXCR on the reads. Of roughly 180,000 distinct CDR3 sequences listed, roughly 63% were seen once; the top ten hold about 42%. Individuals selected for sequencing had exhibited CD8+CD57+ cell expansion on flow cytometry. This chain joins TRBV15 and TRBJ2-2; 9 bases are shared with TRBD1. The sequence derives from a human donor with aplastic anemia. The sequenced sample was sorted CD4+, CD8+, or CD8+CD57+ T cells (not recorded which) from PBMCs. CDR3 in DNA: TGTGCCACCAGCAGCTCCGGGACAGGGCTCGGGGAGCTGTTTTTT. Protein product: CATSSSGTGLGELFF.